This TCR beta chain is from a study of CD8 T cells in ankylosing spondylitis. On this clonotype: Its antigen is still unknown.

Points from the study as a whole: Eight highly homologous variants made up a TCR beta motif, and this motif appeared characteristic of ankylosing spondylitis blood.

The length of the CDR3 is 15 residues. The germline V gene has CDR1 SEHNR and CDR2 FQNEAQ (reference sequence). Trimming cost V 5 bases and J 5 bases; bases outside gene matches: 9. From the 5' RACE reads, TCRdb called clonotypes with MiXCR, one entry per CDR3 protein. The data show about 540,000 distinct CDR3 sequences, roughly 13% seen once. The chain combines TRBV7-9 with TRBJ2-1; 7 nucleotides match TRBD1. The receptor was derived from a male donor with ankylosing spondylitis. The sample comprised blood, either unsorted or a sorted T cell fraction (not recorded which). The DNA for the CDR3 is TGTGCCAGCAGCCCCGGGACAGAAGAGAACAATGAGCAGTTCTTC. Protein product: CASSPGTEENNEQFF.